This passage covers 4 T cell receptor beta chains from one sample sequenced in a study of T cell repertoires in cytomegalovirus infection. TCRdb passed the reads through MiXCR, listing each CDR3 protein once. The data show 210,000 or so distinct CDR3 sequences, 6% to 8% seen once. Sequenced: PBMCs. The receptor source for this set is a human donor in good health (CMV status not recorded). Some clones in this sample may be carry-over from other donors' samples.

The CDR3 protein is CSAPARGGQEKLFF. Written as DNA, the CDR3 is TGCAGTGCTCCCGCCCGGGGAGGGCAGGAAAAACTGTTTTTT. This rearrangement joins TRBV20-1 to TRBJ1-4; no clear D gene. The V end was cut by 5 bases, the J end by 8 bases, with 18 bases between. Looked up from germline, CDR1 is DFQATT and CDR2 is SNEGSKA (reference sequence). The CDR3 runs to 14 residues.

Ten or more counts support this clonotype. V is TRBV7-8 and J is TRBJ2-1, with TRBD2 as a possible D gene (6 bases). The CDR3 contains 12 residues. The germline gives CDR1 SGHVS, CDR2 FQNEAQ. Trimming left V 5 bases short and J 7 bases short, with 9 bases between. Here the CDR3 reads CASSRLANEQFF. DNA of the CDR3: TGTGCCAGCAGCAGGCTAGCGAATGAGCAGTTCTTC.

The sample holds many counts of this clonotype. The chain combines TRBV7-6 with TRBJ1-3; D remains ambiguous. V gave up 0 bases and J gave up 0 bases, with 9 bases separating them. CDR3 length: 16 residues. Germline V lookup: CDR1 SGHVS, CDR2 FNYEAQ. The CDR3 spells CASSLAQALSGNTIYF. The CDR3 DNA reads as TGTGCCAGCAGCTTAGCGCAGGCGCTCTCTGGAAACACCATATATTTT.

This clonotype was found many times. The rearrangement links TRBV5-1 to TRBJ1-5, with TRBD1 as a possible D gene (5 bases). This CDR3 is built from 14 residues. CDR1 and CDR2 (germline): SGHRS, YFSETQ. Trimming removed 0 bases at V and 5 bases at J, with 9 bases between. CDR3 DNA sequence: TGCGCCAGCAGCTTGGGGGGGGACGATCAGCCCCAGCATTTT. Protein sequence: CASSLGGDDQPQHF.